This TCR beta chain appears in the sequencing data of a study of control samples from healthy donors and cancer patients. V was trimmed by 4 bases and J by 5 bases, leaving 11 bases between them. Germline loops: CDR1 SEHNR, CDR2 FQNEAQ (reference sequence). The CDR3 runs 13 residues. This table comes from immunoSEQ multiplex PCR, and its TCRdb copy is limited to in-frame clones, with some not included. This sample has over 150,000 clones, with nearly 96% found just once. Sequencing input: blood. The chain joins TRBV7-9 to TRBJ2-5; D ambiguous. The receptor comes from a woman in her 30s in good health. The CDR3 reads CASSSRGPETQYF. CDR3 sequence (DNA): TGTGCCAGCAGCTCCCGAGGTCCGGAGACCCAGTACTTC. Full variable domain (rest looked up from reference TRBV7-9 and TRBJ2-5): DTGVSQNPRHKITKRGQNVTFRCDPISEHNRLYWYRQTLGQGPEFLTYFQNEAQLEKSRLLSDRFSAERPKGSFSTLEIQRTEQGDSAMYLCASSSRGPETQYFGPGTRLLVL.